This TCR beta chain was found in a study of blood T cell dynamics during melanoma immunotherapy. Study in general: Patients with metastatic melanoma got pembrolizumab or nivolumab-ipilimumab as first-line care. Overall study results and limits: Disease-control patients' PBMC repertoires became either more clonal or more diverse at W3.

Time point indicated: week 3, after first cycle of checkpoint inhibitor. Points on this clone: Its antigen is still unknown. Mismatch with germline at one junction end may stem from a read error. This sample includes further DNA sequences coding for the same CDR3.

DNA loading was fixed at approximately 0.35 ug for all bulk PBMC samples. Measured with immunoSEQ multiplex PCR; TCRdb has only the in-frame clones, and not every one. The sample holds over 9,000 clones, 84% seen once. Germline V gene sequence: CDR1 KGHSH, CDR2 LQKENI. The CDR3 length is 13 residues. The sample in question was blood, obtained from a patient treated with checkpoint blockade. V is TRBV18 and J is TRBJ1-1; the D is unclear. This sequence originates from a human donor with melanoma. DNA for the CDR3: TGCGCCAGCTCACCACTGGGCCGCACTGAAGCTTTCTTT. It is translated as CASSPLGRTEAFF. The whole variable domain, remainder taken from reference TRBV18 and TRBJ1-1, is NAGVMQNPRHLVRRRGQEARLRCSPMKGHSHVYWYRQLPEEGLKFMVYLQKENIIDESGMPKERFSAEFPKEGPSILRIQQVVRGDSAAYFCASSPLGRTEAFFGQGTRLTVV.